These 8 T cell receptor beta chains share one sample of origin, sequenced in a study of tumor-infiltrating lymphocytes in primary liver carcinoma. Starting material for RNA and DNA co-extraction consisted of about 20-30 mg of unsorted bulk tissue. With around 450 ng total RNA as template and a constant-region primer, TCR beta cDNA was made. It was through three nested multiplex PCR rounds of slightly modified ARM-PCR that TCR beta libraries arose. For approximately 10 cycles apiece, the opening two PCR rounds ran with TRBV1-TRBV30 forward primers and a C-beta reverse primer. TCRdb analysed the multiplex PCR reads with MiXCR anew, one entry per CDR3 protein. The sample holds fewer than 50,000 distinct CDR3 sequences; approximately 71% are singletons and the top ten take around two fifths. Input material: tumor-adjacent normal liver tissue. These receptors were obtained from a young woman with primary liver carcinoma and hepatitis B virus infection.

A note on this clonotype: A read error may explain this, as a much larger clone is one base away. The chain employs TRBV7-6 and TRBJ2-3, with D perhaps matching TRBD1 (6 bases). Trimming took off 7 bases at V and 3 bases at J, with 20 bases between the two ends. The CDR3 is made up of 16 amino acids. The germline V gene encodes CDR1 SGHVS and CDR2 FNYEAQ. In DNA, the CDR3 is TGTGCCAGCAACCCCCCCAGGGGATTGAGTACAGATACGCAGTATTTT. Its translation is CASNPPRGLSTDTQYF. Full variable domain (outside the CDR3, taken from reference TRBV7-6 and TRBJ2-3): GAGVSQSPRYKVTKRGQDVALRCDPISGHVSLYWYRQALGQGPEFLTYFNYEAQQDKSGLPNDRFSAERPEGSISTLTIQRTEQRDSAMYRCASNPPRGLSTDTQYFGPGTRLTVL.

This chain joins TRBV11-2 and TRBJ1-2; the D gene is possibly TRBD1 (6 bases). This CDR3 region has 13 residues. The V gene's germline CDR1 is SGHAT and CDR2 FQNNGV. CDR3 in amino acids: CVNTQGGGGDYTF. CDR3 coding DNA: TGTGTCAACACTCAAGGGGGGGGTGGAGACTACACCTTC.

The rearrangement links TRBV18 to TRBJ2-5, with D possibly matching TRBD2 (6 bases). CDR1 and CDR2 (germline): KGHSH, LQKENI. Trimming took 7 bases from V and 7 from J, leaving 31 bases between them. The CDR3 runs 18 residues. CDR3 DNA: TGTGCCAGCTTGCGTGGCTCCATTGGAGGGGCGTTCGATTCGACCCAGTACTTC. It is translated as CASLRGSIGGAFDSTQYF.

Concerning this clonotype: Germline and junction disagree at one end, which may indicate a read error. The chain is built from TRBV4-2 and TRBJ2-1; 9 bases align to TRBD2. This CDR3 is built from 17 residues. CDR1 LGHNA and CDR2 YNFKEQ come from the germline V gene. CDR3 nucleotide sequence: TGTGTCAGCAGCCACCATATTGCGGGAGGGTCCAGATGTGAGCAGTTCTTC. Translating it yields CVSSHHIAGGSRCEQFF.

Worth noting for this clonotype: The junction shows a germline mismatch at one end, possibly a read error. The chain uses TRBV12-3 or TRBV12-4 and TRBJ2-1; D not certain. The length of the CDR3 is 12 residues. The DNA of the CDR3 is TGTGCCAGCAGTTTAGCGGAGAGTGAGCAGCTCTTC. Protein: CASSLAESEQLF.

Many counts were recorded for this clonotype. The gene calls are TRBV28 and TRBJ2-1; no firm D call. The germline V gene has CDR1 MDHEN and CDR2 SYDVKM. Trimming stripped 4 bases from V and 8 bases from J, with 24 bases between. There are 17 residues in the CDR3. This chain's CDR3 is CASSSDRSAKEQYEQFF. CDR3 DNA: TGTGCCAGCAGTTCCGATCGGTCAGCCAAGGAACAATATGAGCAGTTCTTC.

Notes on this clonotype: Since no conserved phenylalanine or tryptophan closes the CDR3, a read error is the likely cause. The chain has TRBV2 and TRBJ2-7; D is tentatively TRBD1 or TRBD2 (5 bases each). Per the germline V gene, CDR1 is SNHLY and CDR2 is FYNNEI. The length of the CDR3 is 14 residues. The V and J ends lost 2 bases and 3 bases respectively, with 11 bases between them. CDR3 amino acids: CASSERGRVYEQYL. CDR3 coding DNA: TGTGCCAGCAGTGAACGGGGCAGGGTCTACGAGCAGTACTTA.

The CDR3 spells CASSYPRTITEAFF. In nucleotides, the CDR3 is TGTGCCAGCAGTTACCCCCGGACGATCACTGAAGCTTTCTTT. This chain uses TRBV6-7 with TRBJ1-1; unclear D gene. TRBV6-7 is filed as an ORF, its function uncertain. V shed 2 bases and J shed 4 bases, with 11 bases lying between them. The CDR3 spans 14 residues.